This TCR beta chain was found in a study of response to subunit inactivated influenza vaccine. The V end was cut by 0 bases, the J end by 0 bases, with 10 bases between. This CDR3 is 15 amino acids long. In germline, CDR1 is SGHDT, CDR2 YYEEEE. Study-wide results and caveats: Authors suggested each seasonal flu vaccination may recruit only limited numbers of new T cells.

This clonotype was observed at least ten times. Its cognate antigen is unknown. TCRdb passed the RT-PCR reads through MiXCR, listing each CDR3 protein once. The sample holds about 570,000 distinct CDR3 sequences, approximately 12% seen once. This sequence originates from a middle-aged man who received an inactivated influenza vaccine. V gene TRBV5-6 combines with J gene TRBJ2-7; D perhaps matches TRBD1 (6 bases). Specimen: PBMCs from blood, collected on the day of vaccination. The CDR3 region has the DNA TGTGCCAGCAGCTTGGTCACAGGGAACTCCTACGAGCAGTACTTC. Its protein is CASSLVTGNSYEQYF.